This passage covers 30 T cell receptor beta chains from one sample sequenced in a study of control samples from healthy donors and cancer patients. This table comes from immunoSEQ multiplex PCR, and its TCRdb copy is limited to in-frame clones, with some not included. The sample shows about 140,000 clones, around 94% of them seen only once. Sample: blood. The receptors were gathered from a man aged 35 to 55 in good health.

V usage is TRBV6-2 or TRBV6-3 and J usage is TRBJ1-2; D not resolved. This CDR3 is built from 14 residues. The ends were cut back, 2 bases at V and 2 bases at J, with 9 bases in the middle. Germline assignment: CDR1 MNHEY and CDR2 SVGEGT. DNA for the CDR3: TGTGCCAGCAGTTACGACATAGCGAACTATGGCTACACCTTC. Protein: CASSYDIANYGYTF.

The chain is built from TRBV5-1 and TRBJ2-3; 8 nucleotides agree with TRBD2. Losses at the gene ends were 5 bases for V and 3 bases for J; bases not matched to a gene: 5. Per the germline V gene, CDR1 is SGHRS and CDR2 is YFSETQ. CDR3 length equals 14 residues. CDR3 protein: CASRTGTRTDTQYF. In DNA, the CDR3 is TGCGCCAGCAGAACCGGGACTAGAACAGATACGCAGTATTTT.

The rearrangement joins TRBV5-5 to TRBJ2-7, with D perhaps matching TRBD2 (5 bases). Germline V gives CDR1 SGHKS, CDR2 YYEKEE (reference sequence). This CDR3 spans 14 amino acids. V was trimmed by 2 bases and J by 3 bases, leaving 12 bases between them. CDR3 in DNA: TGTGCCAGCAGCTTCGGGAAGAGGTTCTACGAGCAGTACTTC. Amino acid sequence: CASSFGKRFYEQYF.

This rearrangement joins TRBV30 to TRBJ2-5; D not certain. There are 13 residues in the CDR3. The V and J ends lost 0 bases and 8 bases respectively, with 13 bases between them. Germline-derived CDR1 and CDR2 are GTSNPN and SVGIG (reference sequence). The CDR3 region is CAWSVQGPGTQYF. In DNA form, the CDR3 reads TGTGCCTGGAGTGTACAAGGGCCTGGTACCCAGTACTTC. Full variable domain (outside the CDR3, taken from reference TRBV30 and TRBJ2-5): SQTIHQWPATLVQPVGSPLSLECTVEGTSNPNLYWYRQAAGRGLQLLFYSVGIGQISSEVPQNLSASRPQDRQFILSSKKLLLSDSGFYLCAWSVQGPGTQYFGPGTRLLVL.

The gene calls are TRBV6-5 and TRBJ1-6; a possible D gene is TRBD1 (5 bases). This CDR3 is built from 14 residues. V dropped 6 bases and J dropped 6 bases, with 12 bases sitting between them. The germline gives CDR1 MNHEY, CDR2 SVGAGI. In DNA, the CDR3 is TGTGCCAGCAGCCCGGGGGAGATTAATTCACCCCTCCACTTT. It yields the protein CASSPGEINSPLHF.

The V gene is TRBV6-6, the J gene TRBJ1-1; 9 bases are a match to TRBD1. In germline, CDR1 is MNHNY, CDR2 SVGAGI (reference sequence). J lost 4 bases, V lost 7 bases, and 7 bases had no gene match. This CDR3 is 14 amino acids long. The CDR3 coding sequence is TGTGCCAGCACCCTTGGACAGGGGCCCACTGAAGCTTTCTTT. It is translated as CASTLGQGPTEAFF.

The chain couples TRBV30 to TRBJ2-7; 7 bases map to TRBD1. Trimming at V came to 2 bases and at J to 5 bases, leaving 6 bases not matched to a gene. This CDR3 contains 13 residues. Germline V gene data show CDR1 as GTSNPN and CDR2 as SVGIG (reference sequence). This CDR3 is CAWSISDRDEQYF. Here the CDR3 DNA reads TGTGCCTGGAGTATTTCCGACAGGGACGAGCAGTACTTC.

The rearrangement joins TRBV2 to TRBJ2-3; 9 bases agree with TRBD1. The CDR3 has 15 amino acids. The trim removed 3 bases at V and 3 bases at J, leaving 4 bases unmatched. Per germline, CDR1 SNHLY and CDR2 FYNNEI. The CDR3 loop reads CASSEDRGRTDTQYF. The DNA of the CDR3 is TGTGCCAGCAGTGAGGACAGGGGACGTACAGATACGCAGTATTTT.

This rearrangement joins TRBV9 to TRBJ2-7; tentative D call: TRBD1 (6 bases). Germline CDR1 and CDR2: SGDLS and YYNGEE. The length of the CDR3 is 13 residues. Trimming removed 3 bases at V and 5 bases at J, with 12 bases between. This CDR3 reads CASSAGRGDEQYF. CDR3 DNA: TGTGCCAGCAGCGCGGGCAGGGGCGACGAGCAGTACTTC.

The CDR3 loop is CASSSGGDHTGELFF. DNA of the CDR3: TGCGCCAGCAGTTCAGGGGGGGATCACACCGGGGAGCTGTTTTTT. The chain recombines TRBV10-1 with TRBJ2-2, with D perhaps being TRBD1 or TRBD2 (7 bases each). Trimming stripped 5 bases from V and 3 bases from J, with 13 bases between. The CDR3 has 15 amino acids. CDR1 and CDR2 from the germline V gene are WNHNN and SYGVQD (reference sequence).

V usage is TRBV2 and J usage is TRBJ2-1; 12 nucleotides agree with TRBD2. CDR3 length: 15 residues. V shed 4 bases and J 10 bases; nucleotides not matched to a gene: 8. In germline, CDR1 is SNHLY, CDR2 FYNNEI. This CDR3 is CASSVALAGGVEQFF. The CDR3 bases are TGTGCCAGCAGTGTGGCCCTAGCGGGGGGGGTGGAGCAGTTCTTC.

The V gene is TRBV11-2, the J gene TRBJ2-6; D gene uncertain. This CDR3 comprises 14 residues. CDR1 and CDR2 (germline): SGHAT, FQNNGV. V dropped 6 bases and J dropped 0 bases, with 6 bases sitting between them. In DNA form, the CDR3 reads TGTGCCAGCAGTACAGCCTCTGGGGCCAACGTCCTGACTTTC. Translated, it gives CASSTASGANVLTF.

V is TRBV3-1 (or the pseudogene TRBV3-2) and J is TRBJ1-3; 7 nucleotides match TRBD1. V lost 4 bases to trimming and J lost 1 base; unmatched junction nucleotides: 7. This CDR3 is 16 amino acids long. Per the germline V gene, CDR1 is LGHDT and CDR2 is YNNKEL (reference sequence). The CDR3 DNA sequence: TGTGCCAGCAGCCGGGACAGTGGTATATCTGGAAACACCATATATTTT. Translating gives CASSRDSGISGNTIYF.

CDR3 sequence: CSLWGNTEAFF. CDR3 in DNA: TGCAGCCTCTGGGGGAACACTGAAGCTTTCTTT. The chain carries TRBV29-1 and TRBJ1-1, with D unclear. Trimming stripped 8 bases from V and 1 base from J, with 8 bases between. Germline V gene lookup returns CDR1 SQVTM and CDR2 ANQGSEA. This CDR3 comprises 11 residues.

The gene calls are TRBV9 and TRBJ1-2, with 8 nucleotides matching TRBD1. Germline V gives CDR1 SGDLS, CDR2 YYNGEE. The CDR3 contains 15 residues. With V trimmed by 4 bases and J by 2 bases, 7 bases remained unmatched. CDR3 DNA: TGTGCCAGCAGCCCGCCCGGGACAGGCAACTATGGCTACACCTTC. Translation gives CASSPPGTGNYGYTF.

V is TRBV3-1 (or the pseudogene TRBV3-2) and J is TRBJ1-3; D is unresolved. V lost 1 base and J 0 bases, leaving 7 bases between the germline ends. From germline, CDR1 is LGHDT and CDR2 YNNKEL (reference sequence). CDR3 length: 15 amino acids. CDR3 protein: CASSQGWSSGNTIYF. The CDR3 DNA is TGTGCCAGCAGCCAAGGATGGAGCTCTGGAAACACCATATATTTT.

This chain uses TRBV2 with TRBJ1-4; D is undetermined. There are 12 residues in the CDR3. Germline CDR1 reads SNHLY; CDR2 reads FYNNEI. V lost 5 bases, J lost 3 bases, and 4 bases lay in between. The CDR3 reads CASSRANEKLFF. The CDR3 DNA follows: TGTGCCAGCAGTCGTGCTAATGAAAAACTGTTTTTT.

The chain is built from TRBV9 and TRBJ1-1, with D perhaps matching TRBD1 (6 bases). V lost 4 bases, J lost 5 bases, and 15 bases lay in between. Germline V gene lookup returns CDR1 SGDLS and CDR2 YYNGEE. The CDR3 extends over 14 amino acids. CDR3 amino acids: CASSPRPGDTEAFF. CDR3 DNA sequence: TGTGCCAGCAGCCCGAGACCAGGGGATACTGAAGCTTTCTTT.

This CDR3 is CASSLGGKYQETQYF. As DNA, the CDR3 is TGTGCCAGCAGTTTAGGCGGGAAGTACCAAGAGACCCAGTACTTC. The V gene is TRBV28, the J gene TRBJ2-5, with a weak D call TRBD2 (6 bases). The CDR3 has 15 amino acids. Deletions cut 2 bases from V and 0 bases from J, with 10 bases between. CDR1 and CDR2 from the germline V gene are MDHEN and SYDVKM.

V usage is TRBV4-3 and J usage is TRBJ1-1; D is unclear. Trimming cost V 0 bases and J 4 bases, with 9 bases left between them. The CDR3 consists of 14 residues. In germline, CDR1 is LGHNA, CDR2 YSLEER. Here the CDR3 reads CASSQDMPGTEAFF. The CDR3 bases are TGCGCCAGCAGCCAAGATATGCCGGGCACTGAAGCTTTCTTT.

The chain is built from TRBV10-1 and TRBJ2-2; 9 nucleotides match TRBD1. The CDR3 spans 15 residues. CDR1 and CDR2 from the germline V gene are WNHNN and SYGVQD (reference sequence). V lost 6 bases, J lost 5 bases, and 7 bases stayed unmatched. This CDR3 reads CASRAGTGFTGELFF. In DNA form, the CDR3 reads TGCGCCAGCAGGGCCGGGACAGGGTTTACCGGGGAGCTGTTTTTT.

The chain links TRBV7-9 to TRBJ1-1; TRBD1 agrees at 8 bases. The CDR3 is made up of 18 amino acids. Looked up from germline, CDR1 is SEHNR and CDR2 is FQNEAQ (reference sequence). V was pared by 5 bases and J by 0 bases, with 14 bases of the junction left unmatched. The DNA of the CDR3 is TGTGCCAGCAGCCCAAGGGGGAGACAGGGGAAGGTGAACACTGAAGCTTTCTTT. Its translation is CASSPRGRQGKVNTEAFF. The whole variable domain, filled in from reference TRBV7-9 and TRBJ1-1, reads DTGVSQNPRHKITKRGQNVTFRCDPISEHNRLYWYRQTLGQGPEFLTYFQNEAQLEKSRLLSDRFSAERPKGSFSTLEIQRTEQGDSAMYLCASSPRGRQGKVNTEAFFGQGTRLTVV.

The V call is TRBV27, the J call TRBJ2-3; D gene unclear. The length of the CDR3 is 15 residues. CDR1 is MNHEY, CDR2 SMNVEV, per germline (reference sequence). Trimming left V 0 bases short and J 3 bases short, with 10 bases between. The CDR3 region has the DNA TGTGCCAGCAGTTTATCGCGCGGACCGACAGATACGCAGTATTTT. Its protein product is CASSLSRGPTDTQYF.

This clone showed up just a few times. The genes are TRBV9 and TRBJ1-1; a weak D match, TRBD1 (6 bases). The V and J ends lost 6 bases and 8 bases respectively, with 20 bases between them. Germline loops: CDR1 SGDLS, CDR2 YYNGEE. The CDR3 length is 14 residues. CDR3 DNA sequence: TGTGCCAGCACCCGGGGAGACAGGCCAAGGGAAGCTTTCTTT. This codes for CASTRGDRPREAFF.

J is TRBJ2-7 and V is TRBV3-1 (or the pseudogene TRBV3-2); 7 bases line up with TRBD1. V shed 6 bases and J 1 base; nucleotides not matched to a gene: 9. The CDR3 extends over 15 amino acids. The germline gives CDR1 LGHDT, CDR2 YNNKEL (reference sequence). The CDR3: CASRASGTASYEQYF. The CDR3 DNA sequence: TGTGCCAGCAGGGCTTCAGGGACAGCGTCCTACGAGCAGTACTTC.

This chain uses TRBV27 with TRBJ2-3, with 10 bases that match TRBD1. Germline CDR1 is MNHEY and CDR2 is SMNVEV (reference sequence). The CDR3 extends over 15 amino acids. J was trimmed by 3 bases and V by 5 bases; bases with no gene match: 5. The CDR3, as DNA: TGTGCCAGCAGTATACCGGGACAGGGGACAGATACGCAGTATTTT. Its translation: CASSIPGQGTDTQYF.

CDR3 loop: CASSIRTRASGSTDTQYF. DNA for the CDR3: TGTGCCAGCAGCATTAGGACTAGGGCTAGCGGAAGCACAGATACGCAGTATTTT. The chain joins TRBV5-4 to TRBJ2-3; 7 bases match TRBD2. The CDR3 has 18 amino acids. Looked up from germline, CDR1 is SGHNT and CDR2 is YYREEE (reference sequence). Losses at the gene ends were 4 bases for V and 0 bases for J; bases not matched to a gene: 14.

The chain uses TRBV10-3 and TRBJ1-1, with D maybe TRBD1 (6 bases). The CDR3 covers 14 residues. In germline, CDR1 is ENHRY, CDR2 SYGVKD. Trimming removed 6 bases from V and 1 base from J, with 12 bases in between. The CDR3 DNA is TGTGCCATCAGAGCCGGGACATCGAACACTGAAGCTTTCTTT. It yields the protein CAIRAGTSNTEAFF.

The chain couples TRBV19 to TRBJ1-1; TRBD1 agrees at 7 bases. The CDR3 is made up of 12 amino acids. Germline loops: CDR1 LNHDA, CDR2 SQIVND (reference sequence). V lost 2 bases, J lost 7 bases, and 1 base stayed unmatched. As DNA, the CDR3 is TGTGCCAGTAGTATACAGGGGGGTGAAGCTTTCTTT. Residues: CASSIQGGEAFF. Combining the CDR3 with reference TRBV19 and TRBJ1-1 gives the whole variable domain DGGITQSPKYLFRKEGQNVTLSCEQNLNHDAMYWYRQDPGQGLRLIYYSQIVNDFQKGDIAEGYSVSREKKESFPLTVTSAQKNPTAFYLCASSIQGGEAFFGQGTRLTVV.

This clone was found once. This chain connects TRBV27 to TRBJ2-5; TRBD2 aligns across 10 bases. The CDR3 covers 14 residues. Trimming took 7 bases from V and 4 from J; bases not matched to a gene: 6. CDR1 and CDR2 (germline): MNHEY, SMNVEV (reference sequence). The CDR3 is CASTPSGGGETQYF. The CDR3 DNA reads TGTGCCAGCACCCCTAGCGGGGGTGGAGAGACCCAGTACTTC.